The entry below describes one T cell receptor (beta chain). TCRdb keeps only in-frame clones here, not all; method: immunoSEQ multiplex PCR. There are some 140,000 clones in the sample; roughly 97% occur only once, and 0.44% lies in the top ten. This entry belongs to a study of T cell changes during pregnancy in multiple sclerosis. The germline gives CDR1 SNHLY, CDR2 FYNNEI. The V end lost 7 bases, the J end lost 4 bases, and 11 bases lay between the germline ends. This CDR3 region has 12 residues. The source is a female donor with multiple sclerosis, enrolled in a pregnancy study. This rearrangement joins TRBV2 to TRBJ2-7; no reliable D call. Sequenced here: peripheral blood, sampled after pregnancy. The CDR3 bases are TGTGCCAGCACGTACACCGAATACGAGCAGTACTTC. Its protein product is CASTYTEYEQYF.